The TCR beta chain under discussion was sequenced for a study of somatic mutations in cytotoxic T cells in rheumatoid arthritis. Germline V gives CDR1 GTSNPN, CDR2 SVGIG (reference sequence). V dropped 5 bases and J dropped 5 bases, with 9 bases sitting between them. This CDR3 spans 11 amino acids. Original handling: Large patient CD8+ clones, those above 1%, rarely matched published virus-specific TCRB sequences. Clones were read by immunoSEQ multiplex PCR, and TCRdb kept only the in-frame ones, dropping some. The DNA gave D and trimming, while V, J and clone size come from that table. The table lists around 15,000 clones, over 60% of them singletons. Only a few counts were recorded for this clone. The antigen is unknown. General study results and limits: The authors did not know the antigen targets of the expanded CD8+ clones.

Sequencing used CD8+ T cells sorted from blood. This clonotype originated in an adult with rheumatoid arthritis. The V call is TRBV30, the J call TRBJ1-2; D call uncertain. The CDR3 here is CAWGGVYGYTF. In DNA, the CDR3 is TGTGCCTGGGGTGGAGTTTATGGCTACACCTTC.